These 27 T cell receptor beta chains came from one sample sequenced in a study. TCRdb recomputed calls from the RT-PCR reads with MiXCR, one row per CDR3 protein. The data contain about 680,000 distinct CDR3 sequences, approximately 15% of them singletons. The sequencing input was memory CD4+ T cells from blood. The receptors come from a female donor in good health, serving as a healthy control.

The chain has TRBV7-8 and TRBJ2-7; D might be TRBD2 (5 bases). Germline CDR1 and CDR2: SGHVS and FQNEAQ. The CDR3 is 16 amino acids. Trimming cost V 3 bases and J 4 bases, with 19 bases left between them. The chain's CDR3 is CASSFNLAREGYEQYF. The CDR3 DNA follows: TGTGCCAGCAGCTTTAACCTAGCCCGAGAGGGTTACGAGCAGTACTTC.

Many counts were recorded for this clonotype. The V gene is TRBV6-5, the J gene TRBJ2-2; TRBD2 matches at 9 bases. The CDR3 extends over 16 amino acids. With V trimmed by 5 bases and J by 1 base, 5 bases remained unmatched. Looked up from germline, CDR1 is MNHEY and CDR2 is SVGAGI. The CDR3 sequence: CASSGLAGKNTGELFF. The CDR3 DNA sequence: TGTGCCAGCAGTGGGCTAGCGGGAAAGAACACCGGGGAGCTGTTTTTT.

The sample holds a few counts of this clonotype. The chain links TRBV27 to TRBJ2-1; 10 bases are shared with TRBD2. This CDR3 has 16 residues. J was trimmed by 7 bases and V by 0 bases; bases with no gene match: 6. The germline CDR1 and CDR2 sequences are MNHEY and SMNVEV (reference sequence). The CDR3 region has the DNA TGTGCCAGCAGTTTATCATCTAGCGGGAGCGGAAATGAGCAGTTCTTC. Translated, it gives CASSLSSSGSGNEQFF.

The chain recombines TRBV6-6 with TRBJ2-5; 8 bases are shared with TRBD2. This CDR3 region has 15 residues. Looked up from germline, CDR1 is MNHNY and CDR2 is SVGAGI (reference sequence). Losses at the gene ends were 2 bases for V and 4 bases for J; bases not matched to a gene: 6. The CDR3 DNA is TGTGCCAGCAGTTACGGCGGACTAGCAAGAGAGACCCAGTACTTC. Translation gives CASSYGGLARETQYF.

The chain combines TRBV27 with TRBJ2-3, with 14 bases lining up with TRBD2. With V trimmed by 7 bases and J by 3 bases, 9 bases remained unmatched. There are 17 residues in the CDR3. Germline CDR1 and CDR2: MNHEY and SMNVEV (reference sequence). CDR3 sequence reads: CASKPGLAGVGTDTQYF. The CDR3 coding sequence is TGTGCCAGCAAACCGGGACTAGCGGGAGTCGGGACAGATACGCAGTATTTT.

For the CDR3, the DNA is TGTGCCACCAGCAGAGATGTTCACCTCGGGACCGCGAACAAATATAATTCACCCCTCCACTTT. It codes for CATSRDVHLGTANKYNSPLHF. This chain joins TRBV15 and TRBJ1-6; possibly TRBD1 for D (5 bases). Trimming removed 0 bases from V and 4 bases from J, with 25 bases in between. The V gene's germline CDR1 is LNHNV and CDR2 YYDKDF (reference sequence). There are 21 residues in the CDR3. Complete variable domain (other parts from reference TRBV15 and TRBJ1-6): DAMVIQNPRYQVTQFGKPVTLSCSQTLNHNVMYWYQQKSSQAPKLLFHYYDKDFNNEADTPDNFQSRRPNTSFCFLDIRSPGLGDTAMYLCATSRDVHLGTANKYNSPLHFGNGTRLTVT.

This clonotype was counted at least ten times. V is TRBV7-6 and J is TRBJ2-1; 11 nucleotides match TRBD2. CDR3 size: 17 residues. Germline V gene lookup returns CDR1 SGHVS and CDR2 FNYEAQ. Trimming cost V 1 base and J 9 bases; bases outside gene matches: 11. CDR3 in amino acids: CASSLVQDLAGGVEQFF. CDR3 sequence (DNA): TGTGCCAGCAGCTTAGTTCAGGACCTAGCGGGAGGAGTTGAGCAGTTCTTC.

CDR3 protein: CASSLRQGLGETQYF. CDR3 sequence (DNA): TGTGCCAGCAGCCTACGACAAGGGTTAGGGGAGACCCAGTACTTC. The chain uses TRBV7-3 and TRBJ2-5; no clear D. This CDR3 region has 15 residues. CDR1 is SGHTA, CDR2 FQGTGA, per germline. The V and J ends lost 5 bases and 5 bases respectively, with 18 bases between them.

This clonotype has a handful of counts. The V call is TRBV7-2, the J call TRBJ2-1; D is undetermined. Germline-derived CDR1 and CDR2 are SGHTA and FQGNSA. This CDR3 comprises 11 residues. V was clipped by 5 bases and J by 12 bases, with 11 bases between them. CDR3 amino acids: CASSPSFSQFF. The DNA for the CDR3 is TGTGCCAGCAGCCCCTCTTTCTCGCAGTTCTTC.

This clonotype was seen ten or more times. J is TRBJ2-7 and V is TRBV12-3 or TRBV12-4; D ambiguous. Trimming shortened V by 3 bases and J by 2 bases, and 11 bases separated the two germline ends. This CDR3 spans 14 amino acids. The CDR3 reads CASSFVKAPYEQYF. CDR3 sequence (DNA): TGTGCCAGCAGTTTTGTTAAGGCCCCCTACGAGCAGTACTTC.

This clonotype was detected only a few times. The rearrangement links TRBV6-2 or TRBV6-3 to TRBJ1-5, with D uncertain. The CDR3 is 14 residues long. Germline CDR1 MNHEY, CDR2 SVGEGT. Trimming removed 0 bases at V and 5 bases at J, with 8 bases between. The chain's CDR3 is CASSYSYLYQPQHF. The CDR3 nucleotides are TGTGCCAGCAGTTACTCATACCTATATCAGCCCCAGCATTTT.

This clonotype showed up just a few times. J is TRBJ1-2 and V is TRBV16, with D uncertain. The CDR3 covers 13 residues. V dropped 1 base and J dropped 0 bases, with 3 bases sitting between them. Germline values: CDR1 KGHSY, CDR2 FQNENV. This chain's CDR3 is CASSQWTNYGYTF. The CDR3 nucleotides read TGTGCCAGCAGCCAATGGACTAACTATGGCTACACCTTC. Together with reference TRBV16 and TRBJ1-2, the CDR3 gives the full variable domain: GEEVAQTPKHLVRGEGQKAKLYCAPIKGHSYVFWYQQVLKNEFKFLISFQNENVFDETGMPKERFSAKCLPNSPCSLEIQATKLEDSAVYFCASSQWTNYGYTFGSGTRLTVV.

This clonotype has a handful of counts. The CDR3, as DNA: TGCAGTGCCCCGGGGAGCTCTTATTCACCCCTCCACTTT. Its translation: CSAPGSSYSPLHF. The J gene is TRBJ1-6, the V gene TRBV20-1; D remains unclear. Trimming took 6 bases from V and 8 from J, leaving 14 bases between them. Germline CDR1 and CDR2: DFQATT and SNEGSKA (reference sequence). CDR3 length equals 13 residues.

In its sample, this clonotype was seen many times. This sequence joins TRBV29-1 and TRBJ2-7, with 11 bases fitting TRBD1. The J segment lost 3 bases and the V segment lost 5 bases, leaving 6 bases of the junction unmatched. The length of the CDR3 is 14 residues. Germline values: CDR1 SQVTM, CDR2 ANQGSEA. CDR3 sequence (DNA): TGCAGCGTTTGGACAGGGGGCGCGGTCTACGAGCAGTACTTC. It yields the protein CSVWTGGAVYEQYF.

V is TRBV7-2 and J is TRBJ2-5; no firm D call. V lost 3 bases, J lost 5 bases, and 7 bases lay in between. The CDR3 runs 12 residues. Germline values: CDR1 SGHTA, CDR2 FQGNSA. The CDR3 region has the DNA TGTGCCAGCAGCTTTAGGTACGAGACCCAGTACTTC. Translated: CASSFRYETQYF.

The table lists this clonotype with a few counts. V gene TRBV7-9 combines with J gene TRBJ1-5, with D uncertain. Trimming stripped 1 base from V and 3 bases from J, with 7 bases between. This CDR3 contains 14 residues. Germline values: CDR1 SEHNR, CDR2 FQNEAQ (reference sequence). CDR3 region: CASSLVGDNQPQHF. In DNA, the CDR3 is TGTGCCAGCAGCTTAGTTGGAGACAATCAGCCCCAGCATTTT. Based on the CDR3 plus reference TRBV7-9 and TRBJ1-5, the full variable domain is DTGVSQNPRHKITKRGQNVTFRCDPISEHNRLYWYRQTLGQGPEFLTYFQNEAQLEKSRLLSDRFSAERPKGSFSTLEIQRTEQGDSAMYLCASSLVGDNQPQHFGDGTRLSIL.

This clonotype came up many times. As DNA, the CDR3 is TGCAGTGCCTTGGGGAGGGGGCAAGAGACCCAGTACTTC. This translates into CSALGRGQETQYF. The rearrangement links TRBV20-1 to TRBJ2-5; possibly TRBD2 for D (7 bases). The CDR3 has 13 amino acids. V was trimmed by 6 bases and J by 2 bases, leaving 13 bases between them. Germline CDR1 DFQATT, CDR2 SNEGSKA (reference sequence).

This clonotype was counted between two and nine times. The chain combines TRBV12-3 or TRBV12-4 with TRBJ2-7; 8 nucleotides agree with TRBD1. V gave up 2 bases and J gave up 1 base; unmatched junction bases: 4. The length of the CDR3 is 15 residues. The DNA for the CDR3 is TGTGCCAGCAGTTTAAGTCAGGGGGCTTCCTACGAGCAGTACTTC. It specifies CASSLSQGASYEQYF.

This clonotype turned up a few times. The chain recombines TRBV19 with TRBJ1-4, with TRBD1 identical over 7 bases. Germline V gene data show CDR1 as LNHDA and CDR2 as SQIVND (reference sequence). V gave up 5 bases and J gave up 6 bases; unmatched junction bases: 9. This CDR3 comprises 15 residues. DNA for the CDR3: TGTGCCAGTAGTCGACCGACAGGGATGGATGAAAAACTGTTTTTT. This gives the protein CASSRPTGMDEKLFF.

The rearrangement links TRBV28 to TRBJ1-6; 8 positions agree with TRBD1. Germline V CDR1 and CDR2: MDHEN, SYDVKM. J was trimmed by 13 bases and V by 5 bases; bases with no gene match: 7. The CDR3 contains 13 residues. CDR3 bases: TGTGCCAGCAGTGCCCAGGGGGCGGTTCCCCTCCACTTT. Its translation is CASSAQGAVPLHF.

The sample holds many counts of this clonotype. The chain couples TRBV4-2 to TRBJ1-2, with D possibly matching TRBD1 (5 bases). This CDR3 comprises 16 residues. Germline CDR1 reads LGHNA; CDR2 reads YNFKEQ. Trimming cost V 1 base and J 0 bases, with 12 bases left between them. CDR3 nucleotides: TGTGCCAGCAGCCAAGGTACAGGCCCCGCTAACTATGGCTACACCTTC. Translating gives CASSQGTGPANYGYTF.

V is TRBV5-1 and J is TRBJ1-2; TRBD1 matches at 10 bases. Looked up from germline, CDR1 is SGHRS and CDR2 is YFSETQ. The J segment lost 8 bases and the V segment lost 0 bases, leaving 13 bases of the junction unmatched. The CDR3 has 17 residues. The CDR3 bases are TGCGCCAGCAGCTTGGAAAACAACTACCGGGACAGGGGCGGCTACACCTTC. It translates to CASSLENNYRDRGGYTF. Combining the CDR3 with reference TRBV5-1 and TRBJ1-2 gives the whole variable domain KAGVTQTPRYLIKTRGQQVTLSCSPISGHRSVSWYQQTPGQGLQFLFEYFSETQRNKGNFPGRFSGRQFSNSRSEMNVSTLELGDSALYLCASSLENNYRDRGGYTFGSGTRLTVV.

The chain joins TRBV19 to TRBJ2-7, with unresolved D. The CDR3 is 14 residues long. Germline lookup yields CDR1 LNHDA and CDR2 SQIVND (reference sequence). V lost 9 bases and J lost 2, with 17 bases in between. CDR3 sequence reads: CASNPSVRTYEQYF. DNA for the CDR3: TGTGCCAGCAACCCTTCTGTCAGGACCTACGAGCAGTACTTC.

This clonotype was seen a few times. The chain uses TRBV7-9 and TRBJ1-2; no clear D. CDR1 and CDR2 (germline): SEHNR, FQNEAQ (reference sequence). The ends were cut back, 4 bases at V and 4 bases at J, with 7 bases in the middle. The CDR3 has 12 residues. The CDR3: CASSSTSYGYTF. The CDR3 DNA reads TGTGCCAGCAGCTCGACAAGCTATGGCTACACCTTC.

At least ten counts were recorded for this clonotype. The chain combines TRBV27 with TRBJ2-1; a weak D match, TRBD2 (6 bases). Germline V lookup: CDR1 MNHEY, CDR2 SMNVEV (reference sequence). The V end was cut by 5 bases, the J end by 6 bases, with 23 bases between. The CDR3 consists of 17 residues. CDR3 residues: CASSPRAGTPQRNEQFF. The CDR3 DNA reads TGTGCCAGCAGTCCCCGTGCGGGGACTCCTCAACGCAATGAGCAGTTCTTC.

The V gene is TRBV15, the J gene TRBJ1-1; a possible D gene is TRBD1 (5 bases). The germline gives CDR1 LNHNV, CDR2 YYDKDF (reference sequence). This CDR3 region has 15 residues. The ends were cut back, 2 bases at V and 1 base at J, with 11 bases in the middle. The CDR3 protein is CATSRLSGSNTEAFF. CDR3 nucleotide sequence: TGTGCCACCAGCAGACTTTCAGGGTCGAACACTGAAGCTTTCTTT.

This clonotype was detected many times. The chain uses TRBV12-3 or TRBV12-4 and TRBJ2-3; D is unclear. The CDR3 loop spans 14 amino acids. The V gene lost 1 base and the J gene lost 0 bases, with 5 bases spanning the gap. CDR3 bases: TGTGCCAGCAGTTTAGTACAGAGCACAGATACGCAGTATTTT. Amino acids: CASSLVQSTDTQYF.